This entry describes one T cell receptor beta chain. Its antigen has not been determined. The input lacks base qualities; no much larger clone sits a single base away. Patients with a history of autoimmune disease or receiving systemic immunosuppression were excluded from the trial. In every dose cohort, peripheral blood was drawn for TCR sequencing at baseline, cycle 4 day 1, and cycle 7 day 1. Samples were obtained from an open-label, multicenter, first-in-human phase I dose-escalation trial of ivuxolimab. Adults with locally advanced or metastatic head and neck squamous cell, hepatocellular, melanoma or renal cell carcinoma were enrolled in the trial. Before TCR sequencing, CD4+ T cells and CD8+ T cells were sorted from peripheral blood as separate populations. This entry belongs to a study of OX40 agonist ivuxolimab in advanced cancers. At the level of the whole study: Ivuxolimab was a fully human IgG2 agonistic monoclonal antibody targeting the costimulatory receptor OX40 (CD134). Intravenous ivuxolimab was administered to patients every 2 weeks at six dose levels: 0.01, 0.1, 0.3, 1.5, 3 and 10 mg/kg. Of the roughly 53 patients in dose escalation, about 20 had hepatocellular carcinoma, about 15 had melanoma, 9 had renal cell carcinoma and 9 had head and neck cancer. A male proportion of around 83% and a mean age of around 60 years, ranging from about 23 to 79, were recorded for the dose-escalation cohort. Patients were allowed to have had prior anti-PD-1, anti-PD-L1 or anti-CTLA-4 therapy, and approximately 40% of the dose-escalation patients had been treated with checkpoint inhibitors. Partial responses occurred in three dose-escalation patients: two with cutaneous melanoma and one with hepatocellular carcinoma. Peripheral TCRbeta sequencing aimed to test whether ivuxolimab altered TCR sequence diversity and caused clonal T-cell expansion. The paper describes the monotherapy dose-escalation part (N of about 52 patients) of the phase I trial of ivuxolimab.

The CDR3, cysteine through phenylalanine, is 13 amino acids long. Only CDR3 DNA remains: 39 bases, in frame from the first base. Trimming costs V 4 bases and J 3 bases, and their ends lie 9 bases apart. The germline V gene specifies KGHSH as CDR1 and LQKENI as CDR2. Points the paper makes about the study in general: The antigen specificity of the peripheral T cells that underwent clonal expansion was not determined. Low levels of normalized T-cell clonal expansion were also seen in some patients who did not respond. In the 0.1-3.0 mg/kg groups, partial responders were among the patients with the lowest normalized peripheral clonal expansion, particularly in CD8+ T cells. After ivuxolimab, CD8+ T cells had more expanded clones than CD4+ T cells on average. At doses from 0.1 to 3.0 mg/kg, clonal expansion was seen in both CD4+ and CD8+ blood T cells between baseline and week 6.

To sequence the TCRbeta CDR3 region, genomic DNA was isolated from the sorted cells. TCRbeta CDR3 regions were sequenced using the immunoSEQ Assay. This immuneACCESS table, as held by TCRdb, lists in-frame sequences with V and J called but not all clones. Of the missing ones, under half trace to an unresolved V gene in checked studies; the others have no known cause. This sample gives 85,000 to 90,000 clones in total; around 85% of them show up just once. The ten largest account for 0.2% to 0.25% of the sample. Recombination joined TRBV18 with TRBJ1-2; possibly the D gene is TRBD1, per 5 matching bases. This clonotype was obtained from an adult with an advanced solid tumor such as melanoma, head and neck, liver or kidney cancer. Sequences were derived from CD4+ or CD8+ T cells sorted from blood, sampled in a trial of the OX40 agonist ivuxolimab. The nucleotide sequence reads TGTGCCAGCTCACAGGGGTCCCACTATGGCTACACCTTC. It translates to CASSQGSHYGYTF.